This TCR beta chain stems from a study of tumor-infiltrating lymphocytes in primary liver carcinoma. Unsorted whole blood supplied the blood RNA, and germline DNA was isolated too. The input was 500 ng total RNA; TCR beta cDNA was made from it with a constant-region primer. Three nested multiplex PCR rounds of slightly modified ARM-PCR generated TCR beta libraries. TRBV1-TRBV30 forward and Cbeta reverse primers drove the first two roughly 10-cycle rounds. TCRdb called the multiplex PCR reads again in MiXCR, with one record for every CDR3 protein. The data contain 330,000 or so distinct CDR3 sequences, approximately 65% of them singletons. Germline V lookup: CDR1 KGHDR, CDR2 SFDVKD. J lost 0 bases, V lost 9 bases, and 27 bases had no gene match. The CDR3 is 22 amino acids.

The chain combines TRBV24-1 with TRBJ2-7; TRBD2 aligns across 11 bases. The sequence came from a middle-aged man with primary liver carcinoma and hepatitis B virus infection. The sequenced sample was peripheral blood. The DNA for the CDR3 is TGTGCCACCGGAGGAGTAGTACAGAAACTCCGACTAGCGGGGCGAGTCTCCTACGAGCAGTACTTC. Its translation is CATGGVVQKLRLAGRVSYEQYF.